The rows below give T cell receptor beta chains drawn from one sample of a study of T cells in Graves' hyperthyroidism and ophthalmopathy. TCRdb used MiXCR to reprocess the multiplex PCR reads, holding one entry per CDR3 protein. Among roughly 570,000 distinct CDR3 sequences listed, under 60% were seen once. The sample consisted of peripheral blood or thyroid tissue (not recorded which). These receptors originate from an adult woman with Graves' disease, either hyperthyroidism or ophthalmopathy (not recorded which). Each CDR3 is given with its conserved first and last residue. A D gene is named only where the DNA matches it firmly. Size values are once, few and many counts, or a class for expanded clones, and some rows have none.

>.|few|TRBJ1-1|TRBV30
TGTGCCTGGAGTGTTGTCCCGACAGGAGGGAGCACTGAAGCTTTCTTT
CAWSVVPTGGSTEAFF
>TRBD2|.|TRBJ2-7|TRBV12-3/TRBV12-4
TGTGCCAGCAGGCAGCCGGGAGGTCAACGCGAGCGGTACTTC
CASRQPGGQRERYF
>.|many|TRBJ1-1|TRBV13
TGTGCCAGCAGCTTAGGCGGCCAGTACGTCAACACTGAAGCTTTCTTT
CASSLGGQYVNTEAFF
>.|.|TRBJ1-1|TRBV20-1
TGCAGTGCCCAAGGGGTAGGCCCCGGGGACACTGAAGCTTTCTTT
CSAQGVGPGDTEAFF
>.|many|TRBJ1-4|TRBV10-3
TGTGCCATCAGTGAGAGCCGGGGGCAAGTTGAAAAACTGTTTTTT
CAISESRGQVEKLFF
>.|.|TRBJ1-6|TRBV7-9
TGTGCCAGCAGCTTAACCCCAGGGCAGAATTCACCCCTCCACTTT
CASSLTPGQNSPLHF
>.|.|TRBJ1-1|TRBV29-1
TGCAGCGTTGCCCTCAGGAACACTGAAGCTTTCTTT
CSVALRNTEAFF
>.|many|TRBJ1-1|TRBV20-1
TGCAGTGCTAGTGGACAAACGGACACTGAAGCTTTCTTT
CSASGQTDTEAFF
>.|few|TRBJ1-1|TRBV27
TGTGCCAGCAGTAACTCCGGGACCCGGGGCACTGAAGCTTTCTTT
CASSNSGTRGTEAFF
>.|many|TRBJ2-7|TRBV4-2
TGTGCCAGCAGCCAAGGGGGCCTCTACGAGCAGTACTTC
CASSQGGLYEQYF
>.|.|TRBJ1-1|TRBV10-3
TGTGCCATCAGTGAAGGGGGGGGGATCACTGAAGCTTTCTTT
CAISEGGGITEAFF
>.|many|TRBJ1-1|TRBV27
TGTGCCAGCAGTTCACCCCGCGGAGCTTTCTTT
CASSSPRGAFF
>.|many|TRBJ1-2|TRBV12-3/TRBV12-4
TGTGCCAGCAGTTTAGCGAGGGGTGGCTACACCTTC
CASSLARGGYTF
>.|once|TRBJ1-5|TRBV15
TGTGCCACCAGAGAGGGATCCCGCCAAGAGACCCAGCATTTT
CATREGSRQETQHF
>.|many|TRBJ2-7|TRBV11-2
TGTGCCAGCAGCCCTCGCCTCGTAGGGGAGCAGTACTTC
CASSPRLVGEQYF
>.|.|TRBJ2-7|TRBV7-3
TGTGCCAGCAGCTTAAGGTCCCCGGTGTGGGGCTATAACTTATACGAGCAGTACTTC
CASSLRSPVWGYNLYEQYF
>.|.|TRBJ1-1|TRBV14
TGTGCCAGCAGCCCCCGAGTGGGATGGAACACTGAAGCTTTCTTT
CASSPRVGWNTEAFF
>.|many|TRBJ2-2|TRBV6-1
TGTGCCAGCAGTGAAAAGCCGACAGATTGGGAGCTGTTTTTT
CASSEKPTDWELFF
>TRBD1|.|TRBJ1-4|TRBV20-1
TGCAGTGCCCGGGACAGGGACGAGGGTAATGAAAAACTGTTTTTT
CSARDRDEGNEKLFF
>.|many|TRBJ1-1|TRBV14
TGTGCCAGCAGCCAAGGGACCTCCAGGGGAGCTTTCTTT
CASSQGTSRGAFF
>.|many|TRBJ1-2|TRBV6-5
TGTGCCAGCAGTCTATCGGGGTCAAACTATGGCTACACCTTC
CASSLSGSNYGYTF
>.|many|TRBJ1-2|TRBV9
TGTGCCAGCAGCGGTAGCCCGGGGCGCGCTAACTATGGCTACACCTTC
CASSGSPGRANYGYTF
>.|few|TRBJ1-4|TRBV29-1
TGCAGCGCAGGGGAGTTGGCTAATGAAAAACTGTTTTTT
CSAGELANEKLFF
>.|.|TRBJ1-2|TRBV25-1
TGTGCCAGCCTTACGGGGGAGAGGAGTGGCTACACCTTC
CASLTGERSGYTF
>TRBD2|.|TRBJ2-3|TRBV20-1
TGCAGTGTGACTAGCGGGAGTCCCGATACGCAGTATTTT
CSVTSGSPDTQYF
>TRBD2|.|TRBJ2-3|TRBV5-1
TGCGCCAGCAGCTTGGTCGCTAGCGGGAGTTTAGATACGCAGTATTTT
CASSLVASGSLDTQYF
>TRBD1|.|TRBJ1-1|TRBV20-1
TGCAGTGCTATTGCCCGACAGGGGAACCGAGAAGCTTTCTTT
CSAIARQGNREAFF
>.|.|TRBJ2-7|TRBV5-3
TGTGCCAGCAGCTCAAGCCGGGACGGGTCCTACGAGCAGTACTTC
CASSSSRDGSYEQYF
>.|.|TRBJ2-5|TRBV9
TGTGCCAGCAGTTACGAAGATACCCAGTACTTC
CASSYEDTQYF
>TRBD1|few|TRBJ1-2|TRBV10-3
TGTGCCATCAGGCCCTCCGGGACAGGGAACTATGGCTACACCTTC
CAIRPSGTGNYGYTF
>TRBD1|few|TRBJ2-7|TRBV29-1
TGCAGCGTCGCCAGTGACAGGGCCGTGGGGGAGCAGTACTTC
CSVASDRAVGEQYF
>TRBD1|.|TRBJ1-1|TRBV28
TGTGCCAGCAGTACGGGACAGATGAACACTGAAGCTTTCTTT
CASSTGQMNTEAFF
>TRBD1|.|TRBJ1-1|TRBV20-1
TGCAGTGCTAGCGCCGGGACAGCGAACACTGAAGCTTTCTTT
CSASAGTANTEAFF
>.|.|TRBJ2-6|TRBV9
TGTGCCAGCGAGGGGACTGGGGCCAACGTCCTGACTTTC
CASEGTGANVLTF
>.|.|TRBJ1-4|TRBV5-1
TGCGCCAGCAGCTTGGAATGTGACACCGGCGGAAAACTGTTTTTT
CASSLECDTGGKLFF
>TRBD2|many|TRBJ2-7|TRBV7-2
TGTGCCAGCAGCTTGTACTCGGGACTAGGGTACGAGCAGTACTTC
CASSLYSGLGYEQYF
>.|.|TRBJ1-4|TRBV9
TGTGCCAGCAGCGCGGGGGTGCATGAAAAACTGTTTTTT
CASSAGVHEKLFF
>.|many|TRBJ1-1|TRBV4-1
TGCGCCAGCAGCCTCCCTATTAACACTGAAGCTTTCTTT
CASSLPINTEAFF
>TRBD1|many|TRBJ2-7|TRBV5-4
TGTGCCAGCACACAGGGGGGCGACGAGCAGTACTTC
CASTQGGDEQYF
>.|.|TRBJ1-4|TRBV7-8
TGTGCCAGCAGTTTCCGGGACTCGGTCGTTGAAAAACTGTTTTTT
CASSFRDSVVEKLFF
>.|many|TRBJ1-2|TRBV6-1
TGTGCCAGCAGTGAAGGGGCAGGGGATGACTATGGCTACACCTTC
CASSEGAGDDYGYTF
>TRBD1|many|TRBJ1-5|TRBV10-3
TGTGCCATCAGTAGACAGGGTCCTCAGCCCCAGCATTTT
CAISRQGPQPQHF
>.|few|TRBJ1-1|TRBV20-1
TGCAGTGCTACCGGGGCGCGCGGGGGGAACACTGAAGCTTTCTTT
CSATGARGGNTEAFF
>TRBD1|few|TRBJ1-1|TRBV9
TGTGCCAGCAGCGGATCCCGGGGGCAGGGGGACACTGAAGCTTTCTTT
CASSGSRGQGDTEAFF
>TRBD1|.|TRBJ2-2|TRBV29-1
TGCAGCCAAGGACAGGCCTACACCGGGGAGCTGTTTTTT
CSQGQAYTGELFF
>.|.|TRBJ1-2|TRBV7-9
TGTGCCAGCAGCAATCGGCAGCTCTATGGCTACACCTTC
CASSNRQLYGYTF
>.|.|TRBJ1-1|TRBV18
TGTGCCAGCTCACCGGTACGGGACATTAACACTGAAGCTTTCTTT
CASSPVRDINTEAFF